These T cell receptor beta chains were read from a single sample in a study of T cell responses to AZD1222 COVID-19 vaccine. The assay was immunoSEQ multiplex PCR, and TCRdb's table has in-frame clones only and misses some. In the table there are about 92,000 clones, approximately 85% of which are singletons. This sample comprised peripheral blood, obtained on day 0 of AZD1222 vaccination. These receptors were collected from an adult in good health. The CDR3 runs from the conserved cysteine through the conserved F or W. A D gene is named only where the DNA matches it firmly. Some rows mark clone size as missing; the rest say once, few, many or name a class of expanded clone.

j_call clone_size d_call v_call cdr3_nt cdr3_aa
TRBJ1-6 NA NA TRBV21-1 TGTGCCAGCAGCAAAGCGGGCACAAGGCATTCACCCCTCCACTTT CASSKAGTRHSPLHF
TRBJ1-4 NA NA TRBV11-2 TGTGCCAGCAGCCGAGGCCTCGGGAGCAGGTTGGCAACTAATGAAAAACTGTTTTTT CASSRGLGSRLATNEKLFF
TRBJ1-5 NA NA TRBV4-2 TGTGCCAGCAGCCATACCCCAACCACTGGGACTAATCAGCCCCAGCATTTT CASSHTPTTGTNQPQHF
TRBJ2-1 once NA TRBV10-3 TGTGCCGCCAGGGCCAGCCCCCCCTACAATGAGCAGTTCTTC CAARASPPYNEQFF
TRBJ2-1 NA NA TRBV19 TGTGCCAGTAGTGTGAACCCCAACAATGAGCAGTTCTTC CASSVNPNNEQFF
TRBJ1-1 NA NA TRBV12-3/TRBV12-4 TGTGCCACCAAAGGGGGGTGGGCCACTGAAGCTTTCTTT CATKGGWATEAFF
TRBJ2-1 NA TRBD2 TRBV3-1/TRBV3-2 TGTGCCAGCAGCGGCTCGACTAGCTTCTTTTCCAATGAGCAGTTCTTC CASSGSTSFFSNEQFF
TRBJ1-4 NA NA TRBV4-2 TGTGCCAGCAGCCAAGAACTGGCAGGGATAGAAAAACTGTTTTTT CASSQELAGIEKLFF
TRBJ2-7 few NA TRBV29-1 TGCAGCGTTGGACTAGGTCCCTACGAGCAGTACTTC CSVGLGPYEQYF
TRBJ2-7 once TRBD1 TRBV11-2 TGTGCCAGCAGCGTAATAACAGGGGTGGGCGACGAGCAGTACTTC CASSVITGVGDEQYF
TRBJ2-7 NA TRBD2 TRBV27 TGTGCCAGCATAATTCCCTTAGTGGCGGGGGGGAATTACGAGCAGTACTTC CASIIPLVAGGNYEQYF
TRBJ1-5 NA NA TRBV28 TGTGCCAGCAGTTCCGGGAGGGGTGAAGGGCCCCAGCATTTT CASSSGRGEGPQHF
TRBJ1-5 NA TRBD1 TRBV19 TGTGCCAGTAGTCAGGGGGTCCAGTTCCCCCAGCATTTT CASSQGVQFPQHF
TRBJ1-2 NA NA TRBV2 TGTGCCAGCAGTACCCCCCCCCACCTTGGCTACACCTTC CASSTPPHLGYTF
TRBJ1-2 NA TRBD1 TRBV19 TGTGCCAGTAGGATTTGGATGACAGGGGATAACTATGGCTACACCTTC CASRIWMTGDNYGYTF
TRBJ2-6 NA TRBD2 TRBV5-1 TGCGCCAGCAGCCCCTTAACTAGCGGGGGCCACTCTGGGGCCAACGTCCTGACTTTC CASSPLTSGGHSGANVLTF
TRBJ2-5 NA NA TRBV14 TGTGCCAGCAGCCAAGCGGGGGGCCGAGAGACCCAGTACTTC CASSQAGGRETQYF
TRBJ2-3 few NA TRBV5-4 TGTGCCAGCAGCTTGGCAGGGGTGAGGACAGATACGCAGTATTTT CASSLAGVRTDTQYF
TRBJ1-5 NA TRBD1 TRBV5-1 TGCGCCAGCAGTCACAGGGGAGAGCAGCCCCAGCATTTT CASSHRGEQPQHF
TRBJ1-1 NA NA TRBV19 TGTGCCAGTACTAAACCGGGACAATGGGCTTTCTTT CASTKPGQWAFF
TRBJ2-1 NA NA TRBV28 TGTGCCAGCACCTGGGGGGACAGGGGGCGTCTAGCGGGAGGCAGAAGCTCCTACAATGAGCAGTTCTTC CASTWGDRGRLAGGRSSYNEQFF
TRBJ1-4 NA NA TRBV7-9 TGTGCCAGCAGCTTAGCTACAGGCCAATTGGGTGAAAAACTGTTTTTT CASSLATGQLGEKLFF
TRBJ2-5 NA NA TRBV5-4 TGTGCCAGCAGCGCGGCCACAGGGAAGGGGACCCAGTACTTC CASSAATGKGTQYF
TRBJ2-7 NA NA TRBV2 TGTGCCAGCATGGCTCGACGCGATTACGAGCAGTACTTC CASMARRDYEQYF
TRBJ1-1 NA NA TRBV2 TGTGCCAGCAGTGAAGTAGGTAAGAACACTGAAGCTTTCTTT CASSEVGKNTEAFF
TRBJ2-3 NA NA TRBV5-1 TGCGCCAGCTCAGACCGGAGCACAGATACGCAGTATTTT CASSDRSTDTQYF
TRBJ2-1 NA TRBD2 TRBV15 TGTGCCACCAGCTCACCCAGGGAGCGCGGGAGTATGGATGAGCAGTTCTTC CATSSPRERGSMDEQFF
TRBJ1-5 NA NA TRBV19 TGTGCCAGTAGTAGATTAGGGACACAGACGTATAGCAATCAGCCCCAGCATTTT CASSRLGTQTYSNQPQHF
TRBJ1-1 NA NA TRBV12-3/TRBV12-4 TGTGCCAGCAGTTTGGGCCCTGAAGCTTTCTTT CASSLGPEAFF